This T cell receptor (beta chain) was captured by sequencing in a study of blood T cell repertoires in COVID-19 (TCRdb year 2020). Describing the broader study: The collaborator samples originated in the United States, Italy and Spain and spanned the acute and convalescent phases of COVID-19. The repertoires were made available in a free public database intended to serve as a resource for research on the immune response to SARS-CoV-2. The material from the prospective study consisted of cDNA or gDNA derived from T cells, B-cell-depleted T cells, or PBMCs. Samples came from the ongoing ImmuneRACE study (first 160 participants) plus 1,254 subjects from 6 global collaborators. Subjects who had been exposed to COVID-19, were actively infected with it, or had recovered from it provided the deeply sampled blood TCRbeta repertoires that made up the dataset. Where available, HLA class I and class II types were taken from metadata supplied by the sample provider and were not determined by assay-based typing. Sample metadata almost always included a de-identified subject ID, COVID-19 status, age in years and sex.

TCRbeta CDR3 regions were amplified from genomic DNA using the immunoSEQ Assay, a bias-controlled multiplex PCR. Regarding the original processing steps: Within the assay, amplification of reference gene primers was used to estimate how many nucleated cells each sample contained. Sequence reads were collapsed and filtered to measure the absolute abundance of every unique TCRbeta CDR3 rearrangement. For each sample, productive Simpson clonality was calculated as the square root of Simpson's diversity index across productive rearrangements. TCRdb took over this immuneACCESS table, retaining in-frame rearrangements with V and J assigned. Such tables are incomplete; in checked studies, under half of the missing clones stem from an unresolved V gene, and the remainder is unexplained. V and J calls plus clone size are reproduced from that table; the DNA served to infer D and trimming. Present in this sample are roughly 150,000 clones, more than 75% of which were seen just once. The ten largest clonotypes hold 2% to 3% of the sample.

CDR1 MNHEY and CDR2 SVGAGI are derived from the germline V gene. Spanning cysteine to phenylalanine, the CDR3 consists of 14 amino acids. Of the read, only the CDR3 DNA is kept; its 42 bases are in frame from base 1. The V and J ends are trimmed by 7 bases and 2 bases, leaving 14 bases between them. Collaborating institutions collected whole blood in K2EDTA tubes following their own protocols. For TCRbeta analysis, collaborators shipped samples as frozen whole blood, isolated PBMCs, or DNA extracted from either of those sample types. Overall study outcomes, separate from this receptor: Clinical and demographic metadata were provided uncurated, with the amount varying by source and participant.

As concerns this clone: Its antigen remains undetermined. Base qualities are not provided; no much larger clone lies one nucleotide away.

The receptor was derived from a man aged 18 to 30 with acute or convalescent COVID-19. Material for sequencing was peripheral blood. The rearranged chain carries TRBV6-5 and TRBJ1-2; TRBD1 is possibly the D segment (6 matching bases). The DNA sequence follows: TGTGCCAGCACCGGGTACCAGGGGAACTATGGCTACACCTTC. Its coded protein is CASTGYQGNYGYTF.